This note documents a single TCR beta chain sequence. This CDR3 region has 13 residues. V was pared by 3 bases and J by 6 bases, with 11 bases between. Germline lookup yields CDR1 SGHVS and CDR2 FQNEAQ. The data derive from a study of blood T cell repertoires in COVID-19. Study summary: Collection of acute and convalescent COVID-19 samples took place in the United States, Italy and Spain. Sources were T cells, B-cell-depleted T cells, or PBMCs; the material itself was cDNA or gDNA.

Adults between roughly 18 and 100 years of age took part from 20 to 25 US areas. Participant reports of clinical history set cohort assignment. Produced via immunoSEQ multiplex PCR; TCRdb's table is partial and in-frame only. The sample lists more than 200,000 clones, 80% to 90% occurring once. Sequencing was done on a sample of PBMCs or T cells enriched from blood (not recorded which). This clonotype originated in a man younger than 45 in a cohort exposed to, infected with or recovered from COVID-19 (not recorded which). J is TRBJ1-1 and V is TRBV7-8; a possible D gene is TRBD1 (5 bases). The CDR3 spells CASSFQGVSEAFF. In nucleotides, the CDR3 is TGTGCCAGCAGCTTCCAGGGTGTCTCTGAAGCTTTCTTT.